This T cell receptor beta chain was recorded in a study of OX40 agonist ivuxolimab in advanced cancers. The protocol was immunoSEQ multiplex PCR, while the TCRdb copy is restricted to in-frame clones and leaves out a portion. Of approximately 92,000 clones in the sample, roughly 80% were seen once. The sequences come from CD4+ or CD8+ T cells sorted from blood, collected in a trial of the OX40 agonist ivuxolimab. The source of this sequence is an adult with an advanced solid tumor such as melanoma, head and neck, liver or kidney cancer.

CDR3 region: CASSLWGEYEQYF. The CDR3 nucleotides are TGTGCCAGCAGCTTGTGGGGGGAGTACGAGCAGTACTTC. The chain uses TRBV5-6 and TRBJ2-7, with D perhaps TRBD2 (6 bases). This CDR3 is 13 amino acids long. CDR1 is SGHDT and CDR2 is YYEEEE in the germline V gene. Trimming took 1 base from V and 4 from J, leaving 9 bases between them. Based on the CDR3 plus reference TRBV5-6 and TRBJ2-7, the full variable domain is DAGVTQSPTHLIKTRGQQVTLRCSPKSGHDTVSWYQQALGQGPQFIFQYYEEEERQRGNFPDRFSGHQFPNYSSELNVNALLLGDSALYLCASSLWGEYEQYFGPGTRLTVT.